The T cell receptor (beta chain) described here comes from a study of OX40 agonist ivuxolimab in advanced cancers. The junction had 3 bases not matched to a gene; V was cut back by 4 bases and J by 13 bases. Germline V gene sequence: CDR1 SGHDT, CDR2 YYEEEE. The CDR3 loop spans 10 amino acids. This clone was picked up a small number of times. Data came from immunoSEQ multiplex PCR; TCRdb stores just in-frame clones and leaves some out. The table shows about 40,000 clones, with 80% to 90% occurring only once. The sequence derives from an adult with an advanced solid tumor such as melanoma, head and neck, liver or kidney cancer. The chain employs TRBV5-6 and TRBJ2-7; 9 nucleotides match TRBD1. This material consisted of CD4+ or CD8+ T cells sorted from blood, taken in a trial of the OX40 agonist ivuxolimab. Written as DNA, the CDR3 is TGTGCCAGCAGCGGGGACAGGGAATACTTC. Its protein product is CASSGDREYF. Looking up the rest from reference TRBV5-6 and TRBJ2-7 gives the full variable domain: DAGVTQSPTHLIKTRGQQVTLRCSPKSGHDTVSWYQQALGQGPQFIFQYYEEEERQRGNFPDRFSGHQFPNYSSELNVNALLLGDSALYLCASSGDREYFGPGTRLTVT.